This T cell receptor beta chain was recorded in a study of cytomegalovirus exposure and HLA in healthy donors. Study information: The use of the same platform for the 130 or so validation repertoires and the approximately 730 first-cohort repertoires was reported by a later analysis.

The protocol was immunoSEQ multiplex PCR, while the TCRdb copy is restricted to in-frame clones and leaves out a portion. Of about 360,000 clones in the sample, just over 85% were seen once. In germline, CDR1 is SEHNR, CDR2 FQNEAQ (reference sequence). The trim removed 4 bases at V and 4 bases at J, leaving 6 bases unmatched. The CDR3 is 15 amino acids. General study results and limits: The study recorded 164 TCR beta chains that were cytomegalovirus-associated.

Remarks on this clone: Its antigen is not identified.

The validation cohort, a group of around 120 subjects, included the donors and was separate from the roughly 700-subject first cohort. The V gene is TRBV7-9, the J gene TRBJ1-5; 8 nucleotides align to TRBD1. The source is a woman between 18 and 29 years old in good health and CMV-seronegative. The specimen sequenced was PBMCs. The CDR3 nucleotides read TGTGCCAGCAGCTCGGACAGGGCGGGGAATCAGCCCCAGCATTTT. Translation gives CASSSDRAGNQPQHF.